These 12 T cell receptor beta chains came from one sample sequenced in a study of blood T cell repertoires in COVID-19. Only in-frame clones appear in the TCRdb table, and some are missing; sequencing was by immunoSEQ multiplex PCR. The profile shows around 300,000 clones, 86% of them singletons. Sequenced sample: peripheral blood. Receptor source: a woman in her sixties or seventies with COVID-19, enrolled during active disease.

The rearrangement joins TRBV19 to TRBJ2-5; 9 bases map to TRBD1. Germline lookup yields CDR1 LNHDA and CDR2 SQIVND (reference sequence). The V and J ends lost 5 bases and 3 bases, in that order; junction bases with no gene match: 1. CDR3 length: 13 amino acids. CDR3 nucleotides: TGTGCCAGTAGTTGGGACAGGGAAGAGACCCAGTACTTC. Its protein is CASSWDREETQYF.

This clone was recorded only once. The V call is TRBV5-6, the J call TRBJ2-6; tentative D call: TRBD2 (5 bases). Germline CDR1 is SGHDT and CDR2 is YYEEEE. The CDR3 contains 17 residues. The V end lost 4 bases, the J end lost 0 bases, and 14 bases lay between the germline ends. The CDR3 region is CASSLRSGVSGANVLTF. CDR3 nucleotide sequence: TGTGCCAGCAGCCTGAGGTCCGGGGTCTCTGGGGCCAACGTCCTGACTTTC. Full variable domain (missing parts from reference TRBV5-6 and TRBJ2-6): DAGVTQSPTHLIKTRGQQVTLRCSPKSGHDTVSWYQQALGQGPQFIFQYYEEEERQRGNFPDRFSGHQFPNYSSELNVNALLLGDSALYLCASSLRSGVSGANVLTFGAGSRLTVL.

V is TRBV5-1 and J is TRBJ1-1; D is unclear. CDR1 and CDR2 (germline): SGHRS, YFSETQ. The CDR3 contains 13 residues. V was cut by 6 bases and J by 1 base, with 10 bases left in between. The DNA of the CDR3 is TGCGCCAGCACAGTATCCCCGAACACTGAAGCTTTCTTT. It encodes CASTVSPNTEAFF.

The chain couples TRBV25-1 to TRBJ1-1; tentatively, D is TRBD1 (6 bases). In germline, CDR1 is MGHDK, CDR2 SYGVNS. This CDR3 has 15 residues. The V end lost 6 bases, the J end lost 1 base, and 15 bases lay between the germline ends. CDR3: CASSEAFRGNTEAFF. CDR3 coding DNA: TGTGCCAGCAGCGAAGCCTTCAGGGGGAACACTGAAGCTTTCTTT.

J is TRBJ2-1 and V is TRBV24-1, with 10 bases identical to TRBD2. The J segment lost 3 bases and the V segment lost 1 base, leaving 5 bases of the junction unmatched. Germline CDR1 reads KGHDR; CDR2 reads SFDVKD. The CDR3 length is 17 residues. The CDR3 nucleotides are TGTGCCACCAGTGATTTTGCCAGCGGGGGGGACTACAATGAGCAGTTCTTC. This sequence encodes CATSDFASGGDYNEQFF.

This sequence joins TRBV5-4 and TRBJ1-2, with D maybe TRBD1 (6 bases). V lost 3 bases to trimming and J lost 4 bases, with 16 bases between them. In germline, CDR1 is SGHNT, CDR2 YYREEE (reference sequence). There are 15 residues in the CDR3. Here the CDR3 reads CASSSGQTPGYGYTF. The CDR3 DNA follows: TGTGCCAGCAGCTCTGGACAGACCCCTGGCTATGGCTACACCTTC.

The chain employs TRBV14 and TRBJ2-1; a weak D match, TRBD2 (5 bases). Germline CDR1 reads SGHDN; CDR2 reads FVKESK. V lost 2 bases and J 3 bases, leaving 8 bases between the germline ends. The CDR3 runs 14 residues. CDR3 sequence reads: CASSQRDYYNEQFF. In DNA form, the CDR3 reads TGTGCCAGCAGCCAAAGAGACTACTACAATGAGCAGTTCTTC.

V and J are TRBV5-1 and TRBJ2-1; 9 bases map to TRBD2. The V segment lost 3 bases and the J segment 4 bases; nucleotides outside the gene matches: 11. Germline CDR1 reads SGHRS; CDR2 reads YFSETQ. The length of the CDR3 is 17 residues. CDR3 sequence reads: CASSSRGGPKKYNEQFF. CDR3 sequence (DNA): TGCGCCAGCAGCTCGCGGGGGGGCCCGAAAAAATACAATGAGCAGTTCTTC.

The rearrangement joins TRBV29-1 to TRBJ1-2; D may be TRBD1 (6 bases). This CDR3 has 11 amino acids. The germline V and J ends were trimmed by 7 bases and 5 bases, with 11 bases remaining between them. CDR1 SQVTM and CDR2 ANQGSEA come from the germline V gene. CDR3 in amino acids: CSGATGYGYTF. The CDR3 DNA sequence: TGCAGCGGTGCCACAGGGTATGGCTACACCTTC.

The chain is built from TRBV10-3 and TRBJ2-2; 8 bases are shared with TRBD1. From germline, CDR1 is ENHRY and CDR2 SYGVKD. J lost 0 bases, V lost 0 bases, and 9 bases had no gene match. The CDR3 covers 19 residues. CDR3 in amino acids: CAISESPGQGRTNTGELFF. The CDR3 bases are TGTGCCATCAGTGAGTCCCCCGGACAGGGAAGGACGAACACCGGGGAGCTGTTTTTT.

V gene TRBV4-1 combines with J gene TRBJ1-1, with a weak D call TRBD1 (6 bases). CDR3 length equals 13 residues. Trimming shortened V by 5 bases and J by 5 bases, and 12 bases separated the two germline ends. Germline values: CDR1 MGHRA, CDR2 YSYEKL. CDR3 sequence reads: CASSEQGPTEAFF. The CDR3 DNA reads as TGCGCCAGCAGCGAACAGGGTCCTACTGAAGCTTTCTTT.

The chain employs TRBV5-1 and TRBJ1-6, with a weak D call TRBD1 (5 bases). V was shortened by 2 bases and J by 5 bases, with 11 bases between the two germline ends. CDR1 and CDR2 from the germline V gene are SGHRS and YFSETQ. This CDR3 is built from 15 residues. CDR3: CASSFNTGDNSPLHF. The CDR3 DNA sequence: TGCGCCAGCAGCTTCAACACAGGCGATAATTCACCCCTCCACTTT. The entire variable domain, with the rest obtained from reference TRBV5-1 and TRBJ1-6, is as follows: KAGVTQTPRYLIKTRGQQVTLSCSPISGHRSVSWYQQTPGQGLQFLFEYFSETQRNKGNFPGRFSGRQFSNSRSEMNVSTLELGDSALYLCASSFNTGDNSPLHFGNGTRLTVT.